A selection of T cell receptor beta chains follows, all from one sample in a study of blood T cell repertoires in COVID-19. The data were produced by immunoSEQ multiplex PCR, yet TCRdb's version contains in-frame clones alone and is incomplete. Of some 150,000 clones in the sample, about 84% are singletons; the top ten hold 10% to 15%. The sample comprised peripheral blood. The receptors derive from a man between 60 and 75 years old with active or convalescent COVID-19. Each CDR3 is given with its conserved first and last residue. The D gene is left open where the match is weak. A clone size is listed for some rows: how often the clone was seen (once, few, many), or a class if it is expanded.

j_call: TRBJ1-6
v_call: TRBV11-2
clone_size: once
d_call: NA
cdr3_nt: TGTGCCAGCAGCTTAGATGGGGAGAGGTCACCCCTCCACTTT
cdr3_aa: CASSLDGERSPLHF

j_call: TRBJ2-1
v_call: TRBV5-4
clone_size: NA
d_call: TRBD2
cdr3_nt: TGTGCCAGCAGCCCTACTAGCGGGAGCCTCAGTGCGCAGTTCTTC
cdr3_aa: CASSPTSGSLSAQFF

j_call: TRBJ2-4
v_call: TRBV19
clone_size: once
d_call: TRBD2
cdr3_nt: TGTGCCAGTAAGGCTAGCGGTAGAGGGGCCAAAAACATTCAGTACTTC
cdr3_aa: CASKASGRGAKNIQYF

j_call: TRBJ2-7
v_call: TRBV6-2/TRBV6-3
clone_size: NA
d_call: TRBD1
cdr3_nt: TGTGCCAGCAGTTCACACCGAGGACAGGGTAAGGACGAGCAGTACTTC
cdr3_aa: CASSSHRGQGKDEQYF

j_call: TRBJ1-2
v_call: TRBV5-1
clone_size: NA
d_call: NA
cdr3_nt: TGCGCCAGCAGCTTAACCGGTAGTATTGATGGCTACACCTTC
cdr3_aa: CASSLTGSIDGYTF

j_call: TRBJ1-4
v_call: TRBV7-2
clone_size: NA
d_call: NA
cdr3_nt: TGTGCCAGCAGCCCGAGACTGACTAATGAAAAACTGTTTTTT
cdr3_aa: CASSPRLTNEKLFF

j_call: TRBJ2-5
v_call: TRBV28
clone_size: NA
d_call: TRBD2
cdr3_nt: TGTGCCAGCAGTTTCGGGGTAGCGGGAGGGGCCCCACAAAGCCAGACCCAGTACTTC
cdr3_aa: CASSFGVAGGAPQSQTQYF

j_call: TRBJ2-7
v_call: TRBV11-1
clone_size: NA
d_call: NA
cdr3_nt: TGTGCCAGCAGCTTAATTGGAGGACAGCGCCTTGGGGAGCAGTACTTC
cdr3_aa: CASSLIGGQRLGEQYF

j_call: TRBJ2-1
v_call: TRBV6-4
clone_size: NA
d_call: NA
cdr3_nt: TGTGCCAGCAGTGCTAGTTTTAGCTCCTACAATGAGCAGTTCTTC
cdr3_aa: CASSASFSSYNEQFF

j_call: TRBJ1-3
v_call: TRBV18
clone_size: NA
d_call: TRBD1
cdr3_nt: TGTGCCAGCTCACCGCAACAGGGGACTGGAAACACCATATATTTT
cdr3_aa: CASSPQQGTGNTIYF

j_call: TRBJ2-1
v_call: TRBV19
clone_size: NA
d_call: TRBD2
cdr3_nt: TGTGCCAGTAGGGGACTAGCGGGAGGGCGCGATGAGCAGTTCTTC
cdr3_aa: CASRGLAGGRDEQFF

j_call: TRBJ2-4
v_call: TRBV19
clone_size: NA
d_call: TRBD1
cdr3_nt: TGTGCCAGTAGTCCCGGGACAGAAAACATTCAGTACTTC
cdr3_aa: CASSPGTENIQYF

j_call: TRBJ2-3
v_call: TRBV5-1
clone_size: NA
d_call: NA
cdr3_nt: TGCGCCAGCAGCTTGGACGGGAACACAGATACGCAGTATTTT
cdr3_aa: CASSLDGNTDTQYF

j_call: TRBJ2-3
v_call: TRBV7-8
clone_size: NA
d_call: TRBD1
cdr3_nt: TGTGCCAGCAGTACCTCGACAGGGGCTGATACGCAGTATTTT
cdr3_aa: CASSTSTGADTQYF

j_call: TRBJ1-5
v_call: TRBV7-9
clone_size: NA
d_call: NA
cdr3_nt: TGTGCCAGCAGCTTTATTGAGGGCAATCAGCCCCAGCATTTT
cdr3_aa: CASSFIEGNQPQHF

j_call: TRBJ1-1
v_call: TRBV19
clone_size: few
d_call: NA
cdr3_nt: TGTGCCAGTAGCCCGATCGAACGGGAGACTGAAGCTTTCTTT
cdr3_aa: CASSPIERETEAFF

j_call: TRBJ2-7
v_call: TRBV7-2
clone_size: NA
d_call: TRBD1
cdr3_nt: TGTGCCAGCAGCGCGCGGACAGGGGGCGTCTACGAGCAGTACTTC
cdr3_aa: CASSARTGGVYEQYF

j_call: TRBJ1-2
v_call: TRBV29-1
clone_size: NA
d_call: NA
cdr3_nt: TGCAGCGTTGAGCGCAGGGTCTATGGCTACACCTTC
cdr3_aa: CSVERRVYGYTF

j_call: TRBJ2-7
v_call: TRBV2
clone_size: once
d_call: TRBD1
cdr3_nt: TGTGCCAGCAGTGAAGGGATAACAGGGGGCTACGAGCAGTACTTC
cdr3_aa: CASSEGITGGYEQYF

j_call: TRBJ2-1
v_call: TRBV11-3
clone_size: few
d_call: TRBD1
cdr3_nt: TGTGCCAGCAGCCCGTCGGACAGGGACAATGAGCAGTTCTTC
cdr3_aa: CASSPSDRDNEQFF

j_call: TRBJ1-1
v_call: TRBV25-1
clone_size: hyperexpanded
d_call: NA
cdr3_nt: TGTGCCAGCAGTGAATATGGCAGGGTCACTGAAGCTTTCTTT
cdr3_aa: CASSEYGRVTEAFF

j_call: TRBJ2-2
v_call: TRBV7-7
clone_size: NA
d_call: TRBD2
cdr3_nt: TGTGCCAGCAGCCCCTTAGCGGGAGGAACCGGGGAGCTGTTTTTT
cdr3_aa: CASSPLAGGTGELFF

j_call: TRBJ1-1
v_call: TRBV27
clone_size: NA
d_call: TRBD1
cdr3_nt: TGTGCCAGCATCGACAGGGGATTGAACACTGAAGCTTTCTTT
cdr3_aa: CASIDRGLNTEAFF

j_call: TRBJ2-2
v_call: TRBV7-2
clone_size: few
d_call: NA
cdr3_nt: TGTGCCAGCAGGTACTCTCCCGGCGGCTGGAACACCGGGGAGCTGTTTTTT
cdr3_aa: CASRYSPGGWNTGELFF

j_call: TRBJ1-6
v_call: TRBV7-2
clone_size: NA
d_call: TRBD1
cdr3_nt: TGTGCCAGCAGCTTAGAGGCTGTGTCAGGGGGTCTCAACAATTCACCCCTCCACTTT
cdr3_aa: CASSLEAVSGGLNNSPLHF

j_call: TRBJ2-5
v_call: TRBV20-1
clone_size: NA
d_call: NA
cdr3_nt: TGCAGTGCTAGTGGGACTGTAAATGAAGAGACCCAGTACTTC
cdr3_aa: CSASGTVNEETQYF

j_call: TRBJ2-1
v_call: TRBV7-3
clone_size: NA
d_call: NA
cdr3_nt: TGTGCCAGCAGCTTAAACGGGGGTCCGGTCAATGAGCAGTTCTTC
cdr3_aa: CASSLNGGPVNEQFF

j_call: TRBJ1-2
v_call: TRBV6-2/TRBV6-3
clone_size: once
d_call: NA
cdr3_nt: TGTGCCAGCAGCCTTGGGACTTTTCGCTATGGCTACACCTTC
cdr3_aa: CASSLGTFRYGYTF

j_call: TRBJ2-1
v_call: TRBV3-1/TRBV3-2
clone_size: few
d_call: TRBD2
cdr3_nt: TGTGCCAGCAGCCATCATACTAGCGGGAGGACAAATGAGCAGTTCTTC
cdr3_aa: CASSHHTSGRTNEQFF

j_call: TRBJ2-3
v_call: TRBV20-1
clone_size: NA
d_call: NA
cdr3_nt: TGCAGTGCTAGTGCCCCCCAGGGGTACGGGGACACAGATACGCAGTATTTT
cdr3_aa: CSASAPQGYGDTDTQYF

j_call: TRBJ2-7
v_call: TRBV7-3
clone_size: NA
d_call: NA
cdr3_nt: TGTGCCAGCAGCTTAGGCCTCGGGAGCTCCTACGAGCAGTACTTC
cdr3_aa: CASSLGLGSSYEQYF

j_call: TRBJ2-7
v_call: TRBV3-1/TRBV3-2
clone_size: NA
d_call: NA
cdr3_nt: TGTGCCAGCAGCCTACGGGACATCACCTACGAGCAGTACTTC
cdr3_aa: CASSLRDITYEQYF

j_call: TRBJ2-7
v_call: TRBV7-9
clone_size: few
d_call: NA
cdr3_nt: TGTGCCAGCAGCTCCACTAGTTCCTACGAGCAGTACTTC
cdr3_aa: CASSSTSSYEQYF

j_call: TRBJ2-1
v_call: TRBV27
clone_size: NA
d_call: TRBD2
cdr3_nt: TGTGCCAGCACCCTAAGAGGGAGGGGTTACAATGAGCAGTTCTTC
cdr3_aa: CASTLRGRGYNEQFF

j_call: TRBJ2-1
v_call: TRBV30
clone_size: NA
d_call: TRBD2
cdr3_nt: TGTGCCTGGAGCGGGCGGGAGGGTGAGCAGTTCTTC
cdr3_aa: CAWSGREGEQFF

j_call: TRBJ1-4
v_call: TRBV4-2
clone_size: NA
d_call: TRBD1
cdr3_nt: TGTGCCAGCAGCCAAGAGATAAACAGGGGAACTGAAAAACTGTTTTTT
cdr3_aa: CASSQEINRGTEKLFF

j_call: TRBJ1-3
v_call: TRBV9
clone_size: NA
d_call: NA
cdr3_nt: TGTGCCAGCAGCACGACAGGTTTCACTGGAAACACCATATATTTT
cdr3_aa: CASSTTGFTGNTIYF

j_call: TRBJ1-4
v_call: TRBV9
clone_size: NA
d_call: NA
cdr3_nt: TGTGCCAGCAGCCTGGGACTCCCTCGGGGAAAACTGTTTTTT
cdr3_aa: CASSLGLPRGKLFF

j_call: TRBJ1-5
v_call: TRBV6-2/TRBV6-3
clone_size: NA
d_call: NA
cdr3_nt: TGTGCCAGCAGTTACTCGGCAGTCAGGGGCAATCAGCCCCAGCATTTT
cdr3_aa: CASSYSAVRGNQPQHF

j_call: TRBJ2-3
v_call: TRBV28
clone_size: NA
d_call: NA
cdr3_nt: TGTGCCAGCAGTCCTCCCCTGGAGCCCGATACGCAGTATTTT
cdr3_aa: CASSPPLEPDTQYF

j_call: TRBJ2-7
v_call: TRBV11-2
clone_size: NA
d_call: TRBD1
cdr3_nt: TGTGCCAGCAGCTTCAACAGGGGGCCAATCTACGAGCAGTACTTC
cdr3_aa: CASSFNRGPIYEQYF

j_call: TRBJ2-3
v_call: TRBV28
clone_size: NA
d_call: TRBD2
cdr3_nt: TGTGCCAGCAGTTCCGAGCGGGAGGGCCTCGCAGATACGCAGTATTTT
cdr3_aa: CASSSEREGLADTQYF

j_call: TRBJ1-2
v_call: TRBV11-2
clone_size: once
d_call: NA
cdr3_nt: TGTGCCAGCAGCTTAACGCGGGGCATCGGCTACACCTTC
cdr3_aa: CASSLTRGIGYTF

j_call: TRBJ1-1
v_call: TRBV5-1
clone_size: few
d_call: NA
cdr3_nt: TGCGCCAGCAGCTCCCTCCAGGGTAACACTGAAGCTTTCTTT
cdr3_aa: CASSSLQGNTEAFF

j_call: TRBJ2-7
v_call: TRBV5-1
clone_size: few
d_call: TRBD2
cdr3_nt: TGCGCCAGCAGCTTGACTAGCGGGAGGCCTCCCTACGAGCAGTACTTC
cdr3_aa: CASSLTSGRPPYEQYF

j_call: TRBJ1-2
v_call: TRBV2
clone_size: NA
d_call: NA
cdr3_nt: TGTGCCAGCCCCGCAGGCCGCTATGGCTACACCTTC
cdr3_aa: CASPAGRYGYTF

j_call: TRBJ2-1
v_call: TRBV21-1
clone_size: NA
d_call: NA
cdr3_nt: TGTGCCAGCATATCCGGGAGGCGCTTGGGCAATGAGCAGTTCTTC
cdr3_aa: CASISGRRLGNEQFF

j_call: TRBJ2-5
v_call: TRBV29-1
clone_size: NA
d_call: NA
cdr3_nt: TGCAGCGTTGAAACAGGGTTTAGAGAGACCCAGTACTTC
cdr3_aa: CSVETGFRETQYF

j_call: TRBJ2-5
v_call: TRBV7-7
clone_size: few
d_call: NA
cdr3_nt: TGTGCCAGCAGCTTAGAGCGGACTCAAGAGACCCAGTACTTC
cdr3_aa: CASSLERTQETQYF

j_call: TRBJ2-3
v_call: TRBV24-1
clone_size: NA
d_call: TRBD2
cdr3_nt: TGTGCCACCAGTGAGGGGACTAGCGGGAGAGTAGATACGCAGTATTTT
cdr3_aa: CATSEGTSGRVDTQYF

j_call: TRBJ2-7
v_call: TRBV19
clone_size: NA
d_call: TRBD2
cdr3_nt: TGTGCCAGTAGGTCGGGGGGGCACTCTACCTACGAGCAGTACTTC
cdr3_aa: CASRSGGHSTYEQYF